The source of this TCR beta chain is a study of regulatory T cells in long-lasting Graves disease. Findings and caveats of the study: Persistent Graves' patients possessed reduced TCR diversity relative to recently diagnosed ones.

Time point defined: newly diagnosed GD, antithyroid drugs for less than 3 months. PBMC-extracted RNA yielded the TCR library. It was American Thyroid Association guidelines that determined Graves' disease diagnosis. With iRepertoire HTBI primers and Arm-PCR of CDR3 regions, TCR beta libraries were built. TCRdb itself ran the multiplex PCR reads through MiXCR, one entry per CDR3 protein. The sample consists of 680,000 or so distinct CDR3 sequences, 16% of them appearing once. This clonotype showed up just a few times. Its specificity is not known. CDR3 length: 19 residues. Losses at the gene ends were 2 bases for V and 2 bases for J; bases not matched to a gene: 12. Per germline, CDR1 SGHRS and CDR2 YFSETQ. This sample also appeared in a second study, on T cells in Graves' hyperthyroidism and ophthalmopathy.

The rearrangement uses TRBV5-1 and TRBJ2-7; 14 bases align to TRBD2. This sequence was found in a woman aged 25 to 39 with Graves disease. Here the sequenced sample was peripheral blood mononuclear cells (PBMCs), taken at new diagnosis, from a patient treated with antithyroid drugs. The CDR3 DNA reads TGCGCCAGCAGCTTTCAGGCGGGACTAGCGGGAGTGGGGGCCTACGAGCAGTACTTC. Translating it yields CASSFQAGLAGVGAYEQYF.